This T cell receptor (beta chain) was identified during a study of blood T cells in healthy people across ages. A second roughly 7 to 11 cycle PCR used barcoded and J-beta primers. Each TCR beta cDNA got a 12-nucleotide random molecular identifier. Every individual sample yielded 3 million or more paired-end reads (each containing CDR3). TCRdb re-called the 5' RACE reads with MiXCR, one entry per CDR3 protein. The table records 450,000 to 700,000 distinct CDR3 sequences, 27% of them present only once. Drawn from each donor were approximately 9.2 milliliters of peripheral blood. This CDR3 is 15 amino acids long. This clonotype has more than one count but fewer than ten.

Sequenced: blood. This receptor was taken from a woman in her seventies in good health. The rearrangement uses TRBV12-3 or TRBV12-4 and TRBJ2-5; 9 bases agree with TRBD1. The J call may be in error: the DNA end matches TRBJ2-1 better. This CDR3 is CASSLWGDRDNEQFF. In DNA, the CDR3 is TGTGCCAGCAGTCTTTGGGGGGACAGGGACAATGAGCAGTTCTTC.